These 21 T cell receptor beta chains share one sample of origin, sequenced in a study of CD8 T cells in ankylosing spondylitis. TCRdb reprocessed the 5' RACE reads via MiXCR and lists one record per CDR3 protein. Among around 320,000 distinct CDR3 sequences listed, around 20% were seen once. Sequences were obtained from blood, either unsorted or a sorted T cell fraction (not recorded which). The receptors were gathered from a female donor with ankylosing spondylitis or in good health (not recorded which).

This clonotype was counted a few times. The rearrangement joins TRBV20-1 to TRBJ2-3; 13 bases are a match to TRBD2. The CDR3 sequence is 18 residues long. Germline CDR1 DFQATT, CDR2 SNEGSKA (reference sequence). J lost 6 bases, V lost 3 bases, and 15 bases had no gene match. Here the CDR3 reads CSASLLAGGPGGADTQYF. CDR3 nucleotides: TGCAGTGCTAGCCTACTAGCGGGAGGGCCCGGAGGGGCGGATACGCAGTATTTT.

The rearrangement links TRBV18 to TRBJ2-5; D perhaps matches TRBD1 (7 bases). CDR3 length: 15 residues. From germline, CDR1 is KGHSH and CDR2 LQKENI. V was pared by 2 bases and J by 2 bases, with 12 bases between. The CDR3 sequence is CASSPGGTVQETQYF. CDR3 DNA sequence: TGTGCCAGCTCACCAGGCGGGACAGTACAAGAGACCCAGTACTTC.

This clonotype was detected a few times. The rearrangement uses TRBV7-9 and TRBJ2-5; TRBD2 matches 7 bases. Germline CDR1 is SEHNR and CDR2 is FQNEAQ (reference sequence). J was trimmed by 3 bases and V by 2 bases; bases with no gene match: 6. The CDR3 contains 15 residues. DNA of the CDR3: TGTGCCAGCAGCTTACGGACTAGAACTAAAGAGACCCAGTACTTC. Translation: CASSLRTRTKETQYF. The full variable domain, its missing parts supplied by reference TRBV7-9 and TRBJ2-5, is DTGVSQNPRHKITKRGQNVTFRCDPISEHNRLYWYRQTLGQGPEFLTYFQNEAQLEKSRLLSDRFSAERPKGSFSTLEIQRTEQGDSAMYLCASSLRTRTKETQYFGPGTRLLVL.

In its sample, this clonotype was seen a few times. V usage is TRBV20-1 and J usage is TRBJ2-3; 15 bases fit TRBD2. The CDR3 covers 16 residues. Germline CDR1 DFQATT, CDR2 SNEGSKA (reference sequence). With 6 bases clipped from V and 6 bases from J, the junction kept 10 bases outside the gene matches. The CDR3 DNA follows: TGCAGTGCCAACGCCGGACTAGCGGGAGGGCCGGATACGCAGTATTTT. Protein sequence: CSANAGLAGGPDTQYF.

This clonotype has only a few counts. V and J are TRBV9 and TRBJ2-7; a weak D match, TRBD2 (6 bases). Germline CDR1 is SGDLS and CDR2 is YYNGEE. The CDR3 contains 16 residues. V was clipped by 6 bases and J by 4 bases, with 23 bases between them. This chain's CDR3 is CASTNGPGGLGYEQYF. For the CDR3, the DNA is TGTGCCAGCACTAACGGCCCCGGAGGGTTAGGTTACGAGCAGTACTTC.

This clonotype was seen a few times. J is TRBJ1-3 and V is TRBV5-5, with D uncertain. The CDR3 has 15 amino acids. Trimming shortened V by 1 base and J by 0 bases, and 8 bases separated the two germline ends. From germline, CDR1 is SGHKS and CDR2 YYEKEE (reference sequence). CDR3 protein: CASSLRQSSGNTIYF. Written as DNA, the CDR3 is TGTGCCAGCAGCTTGAGGCAGAGCTCTGGAAACACCATATATTTT.

The chain carries TRBV2 and TRBJ1-1; D not resolved. CDR1 and CDR2 from the germline V gene are SNHLY and FYNNEI. V lost 4 bases, J lost 9 bases, and 15 bases lay in between. The CDR3 length is 13 residues. CDR3 DNA: TGTGCCAGCAGTGGTGGACCAGGCGCAAAAGCTTTCTTT. Translated, it gives CASSGGPGAKAFF.

This chain joins TRBV2 and TRBJ2-1; possibly TRBD2 for D (5 bases). The CDR3 loop spans 15 amino acids. The V end was cut by 3 bases, the J end by 3 bases, with 12 bases between. CDR1 is SNHLY and CDR2 is FYNNEI in the germline V gene. The chain's CDR3 is CASSDGRRHYNEQFF. The CDR3 DNA sequence: TGTGCCAGCAGTGACGGGCGGAGGCACTACAATGAGCAGTTCTTC. The variable domain in full, with the rest retrieved from reference TRBV2 and TRBJ2-1, is EPEVTQTPSHQVTQMGQEVILRCVPISNHLYFYWYRQILGQKVEFLVSFYNNEISEKSEIFDDQFSVERPDGSNFTLKIRSTKLEDSAMYFCASSDGRRHYNEQFFGPGTRLTVL.

This clonotype appeared a few times. The chain has TRBV7-2 and TRBJ2-3; D is unresolved. Between the trimmed V and J ends, which lost 1 base and 1 base, there was a span of 6 bases. Germline V CDR1 and CDR2: SGHTA, FQGNSA. CDR3 size: 14 residues. The CDR3 reads CASSLVGGTDTQYF. CDR3 DNA: TGTGCCAGCAGCTTAGTTGGGGGCACAGATACGCAGTATTTT.

V gene TRBV7-9 combines with J gene TRBJ2-3; no clear D gene. The CDR3 extends over 14 amino acids. Per the germline V gene, CDR1 is SEHNR and CDR2 is FQNEAQ (reference sequence). The ends were cut back, 10 bases at V and 1 base at J, with 15 bases in the middle. CDR3 protein: CANSDGAGTDTQYF. CDR3 sequence (DNA): TGTGCCAACTCGGACGGTGCGGGCACAGATACGCAGTATTTT.

This clonotype appeared many times. This chain connects TRBV25-1 to TRBJ2-1; D not resolved. CDR3 length: 15 residues. Trimming took 3 bases from V and 4 from J, leaving 13 bases between them. In germline, CDR1 is MGHDK, CDR2 SYGVNS. This CDR3 is CASSDPSVEYNEQFF. The CDR3 DNA reads as TGTGCCAGCAGTGATCCGTCCGTGGAGTACAATGAGCAGTTCTTC.

This chain joins TRBV7-8 and TRBJ2-1, with 13 bases aligning to TRBD2. With V trimmed by 5 bases and J by 7 bases, 8 bases remained unmatched. The CDR3 has 16 residues. CDR1 and CDR2 from the germline V gene are SGHVS and FQNEAQ. The CDR3 loop is CASSTLTSGRINEQFF. The CDR3 DNA reads TGTGCCAGCAGCACCTTGACTAGCGGGAGGATTAATGAGCAGTTCTTC.

This clonotype was observed a handful of times. V is TRBV7-2 and J is TRBJ2-1; tentative D call: TRBD2 (5 bases). The V end was cut by 3 bases, the J end by 7 bases, with 10 bases between. The CDR3 has 13 amino acids. Germline CDR1 SGHTA, CDR2 FQGNSA. The CDR3 region is CASSLRLRNEQFF. The CDR3 DNA reads as TGTGCCAGCAGCTTGAGACTACGGAATGAGCAGTTCTTC.

This clonotype was counted a few times. The chain combines TRBV20-1 with TRBJ2-2; D gene ambiguous. The CDR3 length is 12 residues. The germline V gene has CDR1 DFQATT and CDR2 SNEGSKA (reference sequence). Deletions cut 1 base from V and 7 bases from J, with 7 bases between. This CDR3 reads CSARVRNGELFF. The CDR3 nucleotides read TGCAGTGCTAGAGTTCGAAACGGGGAGCTGTTTTTT.

The chain employs TRBV12-3 or TRBV12-4 and TRBJ2-2; D possibly corresponds to TRBD1 (5 bases). V lost 3 bases, J lost 3 bases, and 11 bases lay in between. The CDR3 length is 15 residues. Written as DNA, the CDR3 is TGTGCCAGCAGTTTGGCAGGGCCCCACACCGGGGAGCTGTTTTTT. Translating gives CASSLAGPHTGELFF.

This clonotype showed up just a few times. The chain uses TRBV6-5 and TRBJ2-5; D is perhaps TRBD1 or TRBD2 (5 bases each). The CDR3 has 12 amino acids. CDR1 and CDR2 from the germline V gene are MNHEY and SVGAGI. The V end was cut by 5 bases, the J end by 5 bases, with 9 bases between. The CDR3: CASSGDRETQYF. CDR3 nucleotide sequence: TGTGCCAGCAGTGGGGACCGGGAGACCCAGTACTTC.

The V call is TRBV2, the J call TRBJ2-2; TRBD2 is a possible D gene (6 bases). The V end was cut by 3 bases, the J end by 4 bases, with 12 bases between. The CDR3 extends over 15 amino acids. Germline-derived CDR1 and CDR2 are SNHLY and FYNNEI. The CDR3 coding sequence is TGTGCCAGCAGTGAGGAGGGAGTGATCACCGGGGAGCTGTTTTTT. Protein: CASSEEGVITGELFF.

V is TRBV18 and J is TRBJ1-2; unclear D gene. The CDR3 spans 15 residues. Germline CDR1 KGHSH, CDR2 LQKENI. V lost 2 bases and J 2 bases, leaving 12 bases between the germline ends. CDR3 region: CASSPEGEVNYGYTF. The CDR3 DNA reads TGTGCCAGCTCACCAGAAGGAGAAGTCAACTATGGCTACACCTTC.

V and J are TRBV30 and TRBJ2-1, with D tentatively TRBD2 (5 bases). V was cut by 1 base and J by 9 bases, with 13 bases left in between. The CDR3 contains 13 residues. CDR1 and CDR2 (germline): GTSNPN, SVGIG (reference sequence). The CDR3 sequence is CAWSGTQNGEQFF. The DNA of the CDR3 is TGTGCCTGGAGTGGGACTCAAAACGGTGAGCAGTTCTTC.

This clonotype was counted only a few times. V is TRBV6-1 and J is TRBJ2-1, with 8 bases matching TRBD2. The CDR3 totals 14 residues. Per the germline V gene, CDR1 is MNHNS and CDR2 is SASEGT. V dropped 6 bases and J dropped 4; count of bases not matched to a gene: 5. CDR3: CASRDSGAYNEQFF. DNA of the CDR3: TGTGCCAGCAGAGATAGCGGGGCGTACAATGAGCAGTTCTTC.

The chain is built from TRBV3-1 and TRBJ1-1; tentative D call: TRBD1 (5 bases). From germline, CDR1 is LGHDT and CDR2 YNNKEL (reference sequence). This CDR3 is built from 13 residues. V was clipped by 7 bases and J by 4 bases, with 13 bases between them. CDR3 protein: CASTDLGTTEAFF. Here the CDR3 DNA reads TGTGCCAGCACCGACCTGGGGACCACTGAAGCTTTCTTT.